Sequencing of this T cell receptor beta chain was carried out in a study of blood T cell repertoires in COVID-19 (TCRdb year 2020). About the investigation overall: Samples from collaborators originated in the United States, Italy and Spain and spanned both the acute and convalescent phases of COVID-19. The material from the prospective study consisted of cDNA or gDNA derived from T cells, B-cell-depleted T cells, or PBMCs. Deeply sampled blood TCRbeta repertoires from subjects exposed to, actively infected with, or recovered from COVID-19 were included in the dataset. The repertoires were made available in a free public database intended to serve as a resource for research on the immune response to SARS-CoV-2. The samples were drawn from two sources: the first 160 participants of the ongoing ImmuneRACE study, and fewer than 1,500 subjects contributed by 6 global collaborators. The sample metadata nearly always contained a de-identified subject ID, COVID-19 status, age in years and sex. Where available, HLA class I and class II types were taken from metadata supplied by the sample provider and were not determined by assay-based typing.

Collaborating institutions collected whole blood in K2EDTA tubes following their own protocols. For TCRbeta analysis, collaborator samples were shipped as frozen whole blood, as isolated PBMCs, or as DNA extracted from either sample type. A remark on this clone: Its recognized antigen is unknown. Base qualities were left out, and no much larger clone turns up one base away.

The immunoSEQ Assay, a bias-controlled multiplex PCR, was used to amplify TCRbeta CDR3 regions from genomic DNA. The paper's processing steps were these. Nucleated cell counts per sample were estimated from amplification of reference gene primers within the assay. To quantify the absolute abundance of each unique TCRbeta CDR3 rearrangement, sequence reads were collapsed and filtered. For each sample, productive Simpson clonality was calculated by taking the square root of Simpson's diversity index across productive rearrangements. This is the immuneACCESS table as TCRdb keeps it, with only in-frame sequences that have V and J called. A part of the clones is gone; compared with another copy, unresolved V genes explain less than half, and the rest is unexplained. V, J and clone size derive from that table, while D and trimming were established from the DNA sequence. This sample lists more than 250,000 clones; 85% were detected once. The ten largest account for around 5.5% of the sample.

The paper as a whole reports these results and caveats: The quantity of clinical and demographic metadata differed by source and by participant and was supplied without curation.

The junction shows trimming of 3 bases on V and 7 bases on J, plus 10 bases between the germline ends. The CDR3 numbers 12 residues from cysteine through phenylalanine. Only the CDR3 DNA stays, 36 bases, in frame from base 1. In the germline V gene, CDR1 corresponds to SGHDT and CDR2 to YYEEEE. This receptor was obtained from a man in his forties or fifties with active or convalescent COVID-19. The rearrangement joined TRBV5-6 to TRBJ1-1; the D gene cannot be named for sure. Sequenced sample: peripheral blood. This receptor has the CDR3 CASSSKTREAFF. The nucleotide sequence is TGTGCCAGCAGCTCCAAGACACGTGAAGCTTTCTTT.